Below, one T cell receptor (beta chain) is given with its context. What it binds is not known. Sequenced by immunoSEQ multiplex PCR; TCRdb stores in-frame clones only, minus some. The table shows 950,000 to 1,200,000 clones, with 70% to 85% occurring only once. This record belongs to a study of shared clonotypes between healthy human individuals. The study, taken as a whole, reports: It was only blood that was sampled, and tissue repertoires likely differ. In contrast to clonotypes shared by all four donors, non-shared clonotypes had lower generation probabilities.

This TCR derives from a man between 18 and 29 years old in good health. Some clones in this sample may be carry-over from other donors' samples. Source material: memory CD4+ T cells from PBMCs. Subset denoted: CD45RA-negative fraction.

CDR3 sequence reads: CAISESPWESGASTDTQYF. The CDR3 coding sequence is TGTGCCATCAGTGAGTCGCCGTGGGAAAGTGGGGCCAGCACAGATACGCAGTATTTT. The chain carries TRBV10-3 and TRBJ2-3; tentatively, D is TRBD1 (5 bases). Germline lookup yields CDR1 ENHRY and CDR2 SYGVKD. This CDR3 region has 19 residues. Trimming removed 0 bases from V and 0 bases from J, with 19 bases in between.